This TCR beta chain comes out of a study of shared clonotypes between healthy human individuals. Notes on the study in general: Genetic and exposure-history diversity was limited by the small donor number.

This clone was seen only a few times. Its target is unknown. Other DNA sequences in the sample encode the same CDR3. Method: immunoSEQ multiplex PCR; TCRdb's copy keeps in-frame clones and lacks some. The table records about 1.5 million clones, roughly 95% of them present only once. The CDR3 contains 13 residues. Germline CDR1 SGHRS, CDR2 YFSETQ. The V and J ends lost 0 bases and 1 base respectively, with 4 bases between them. Sequencing was done on a sample of naive CD4+ T cells sorted from blood. The subset is: CD45RA+ positively selected. This TCR was sampled from a man aged 30 to 45 in good health. The gene calls are TRBV5-1 and TRBJ1-1; D is unresolved. CDR3 coding DNA: TGCGCCAGCAGCTTGGGAGAGAACACTGAAGCTTTCTTT. It is translated as CASSLGENTEAFF. Full variable domain (outside the CDR3, taken from reference TRBV5-1 and TRBJ1-1): KAGVTQTPRYLIKTRGQQVTLSCSPISGHRSVSWYQQTPGQGLQFLFEYFSETQRNKGNFPGRFSGRQFSNSRSEMNVSTLELGDSALYLCASSLGENTEAFFGQGTRLTVV.